The next 15 T cell receptor beta chains were all read from a single sample in a study of T cell repertoires in cytomegalovirus infection. In TCRdb, the reads were re-called with MiXCR into one record per CDR3 protein. Here the sample spans some 350,000 distinct CDR3 sequences, roughly 20% being singletons. Sequenced material: PBMCs. The origin of the receptors is a human donor in good health (CMV status not recorded). Some clones in this sample may be carry-over from other donors' samples.

This clonotype was found many times. DNA of the CDR3: TGTGCCAGCACACCAGGGGTAGAGACCCAGTACTTC. Protein sequence: CASTPGVETQYF. The rearrangement uses TRBV7-2 and TRBJ2-5, with D possibly matching TRBD1 (6 bases). The CDR3 is made up of 12 amino acids. Trimming pared 7 bases from V and 4 bases from J, leaving 10 bases between. CDR1 is SGHTA and CDR2 is FQGNSA in the germline V gene.

This clonotype appeared many times. The gene calls are TRBV11-1 and TRBJ1-1, with D hard to call. The CDR3 contains 11 residues. Germline assignment: CDR1 SGHAT and CDR2 FQDESV (reference sequence). The V end was cut by 1 base, the J end by 7 bases, with 4 bases between. For the CDR3, the DNA is TGTGCCAGCAGCTTAGGGAATGAAGCTTTCTTT. It codes for CASSLGNEAFF.

The gene calls are TRBV12-3 or TRBV12-4 and TRBJ1-4; no firm D call. This CDR3 has 14 amino acids. Trimming cost V 7 bases and J 4 bases, with 13 bases left between them. CDR3 bases: TGTGCCAGCACCCCGTGGGGAGGTAATGAAAAACTGTTTTTT. As protein: CASTPWGGNEKLFF.

This clonotype has a handful of counts. The V and J genes are TRBV10-3 and TRBJ2-4, with D possibly TRBD2 on 5 matching bases. V dropped 4 bases and J dropped 4 bases, with 11 bases sitting between them. Germline V lookup: CDR1 ENHRY, CDR2 SYGVKD. This CDR3 is 14 amino acids long. The CDR3 nucleotides are TGTGCCATCAGTGTCCAACTAGAAAAAAACATTCAGTACTTC. Amino acids: CAISVQLEKNIQYF.

The chain employs TRBV25-1 and TRBJ2-1, with D hard to call. The length of the CDR3 is 12 residues. V was shortened by 7 bases and J by 7 bases, with 11 bases between the two germline ends. Per the germline V gene, CDR1 is MGHDK and CDR2 is SYGVNS. This CDR3 reads CASTQAANEQFF. Here the CDR3 DNA reads TGTGCCAGCACCCAGGCTGCTAATGAGCAGTTCTTC.

The V and J genes are TRBV11-2 and TRBJ1-6; D not certain. CDR1 is SGHAT and CDR2 is FQNNGV in the germline V gene. The CDR3 is 15 amino acids. V dropped 5 bases and J dropped 9 bases, with 17 bases sitting between them. The CDR3 nucleotides read TGTGCCAGCAGCCGCGACCCCAGATGGCCTTCACCCCTCCACTTT. The encoded protein is CASSRDPRWPSPLHF. The full variable domain, its missing parts supplied by reference TRBV11-2 and TRBJ1-6, is EAGVAQSPRYKIIEKRQSVAFWCNPISGHATLYWYQQILGQGPKLLIQFQNNGVVDDSQLPKDRFSAERLKGVDSTLKIQPAKLEDSAVYLCASSRDPRWPSPLHFGNGTRLTVT.

The rearrangement uses TRBV5-4 and TRBJ1-1, with D possibly being TRBD1 (5 bases). Deletions cut 4 bases from V and 5 bases from J, with 18 bases between. Germline lookup yields CDR1 SGHNT and CDR2 YYREEE (reference sequence). This CDR3 has 15 residues. The CDR3 DNA follows: TGTGCCAGCAGCCTACTCGGAGAGGGGAGGACTGAAGCTTTCTTT. This gives the protein CASSLLGEGRTEAFF.

J is TRBJ2-1 and V is TRBV6-2 or TRBV6-3; TRBD1 matches at 9 bases. CDR3 length equals 13 residues. The V and J ends lost 6 bases and 9 bases, in that order; junction bases with no gene match: 6. CDR1 is MNHEY and CDR2 is SVGEGT in the germline V gene. The chain's CDR3 is CASRGQGFSEQFF. CDR3 nucleotides: TGTGCCAGCAGGGGACAGGGTTTTAGTGAGCAGTTCTTC.

In its sample, this clonotype was seen a few times. This rearrangement joins TRBV18 to TRBJ2-5, with D possibly being TRBD1 (6 bases). The V end was cut by 2 bases, the J end by 1 base, with 14 bases between. The germline V gene encodes CDR1 KGHSH and CDR2 LQKENI. This CDR3 has 16 residues. CDR3 DNA: TGTGCCAGCTCACCAATGCTCACAGGGTTCCAAGAGACCCAGTACTTC. Its protein product is CASSPMLTGFQETQYF.

The rearrangement uses TRBV5-5 and TRBJ1-1; D gene ambiguous. The CDR3 loop spans 14 amino acids. V lost 4 bases, J lost 4 bases, and 14 bases lay in between. Germline V gene lookup returns CDR1 SGHKS and CDR2 YYEKEE (reference sequence). The CDR3: CASSPLAGVTEAFF. DNA for the CDR3: TGTGCCAGCAGCCCACTAGCCGGGGTCACTGAAGCTTTCTTT. Full variable domain (outside the CDR3, taken from reference TRBV5-5 and TRBJ1-1): DAGVTQSPTHLIKTRGQQVTLRCSPISGHKSVSWYQQVLGQGPQFIFQYYEKEERGRGNFPDRFSARQFPNYSSELNVNALLLGDSALYLCASSPLAGVTEAFFGQGTRLTVV.

This clonotype was seen repeatedly, ten times or more. The V and J genes are TRBV7-2 and TRBJ2-3; unclear D gene. Between the trimmed V and J ends, which lost 1 base and 0 bases, there was a span of 5 bases. Germline CDR1 SGHTA, CDR2 FQGNSA. The CDR3 has 14 residues. The DNA for the CDR3 is TGTGCCAGCAGCTTAGTGGGCAGCACAGATACGCAGTATTTT. It yields the protein CASSLVGSTDTQYF.

The sample holds a few counts of this clonotype. This sequence joins TRBV12-3 or TRBV12-4 and TRBJ2-5, with a tentative D call TRBD1 (6 bases). Trimming cost V 3 bases and J 1 base, with 9 bases left between them. CDR3 size: 14 residues. The CDR3 is CASSFGQTQETQYF. CDR3 in DNA: TGTGCCAGCAGTTTTGGACAGACCCAAGAGACCCAGTACTTC.

At least ten counts were recorded for this clonotype. This chain connects TRBV5-1 to TRBJ2-7; TRBD2 is a possible D gene (7 bases). Germline V lookup: CDR1 SGHRS, CDR2 YFSETQ. This CDR3 contains 16 residues. Trimming removed 0 bases from V and 0 bases from J, with 13 bases in between. CDR3 in DNA: TGCGCCAGCAGCTTGGAAGGGGGGGCGAGCTCCTACGAGCAGTACTTC. It yields the protein CASSLEGGASSYEQYF. Complete variable domain (other parts from reference TRBV5-1 and TRBJ2-7): KAGVTQTPRYLIKTRGQQVTLSCSPISGHRSVSWYQQTPGQGLQFLFEYFSETQRNKGNFPGRFSGRQFSNSRSEMNVSTLELGDSALYLCASSLEGGASSYEQYFGPGTRLTVT.

Here the CDR3 DNA reads TGCGCCAGCGGCGGGACAGGGCAGAACGAGCAGTACTTC. Amino acids: CASGGTGQNEQYF. The V gene is TRBV5-1, the J gene TRBJ2-7; 9 bases line up with TRBD1. This CDR3 is built from 13 residues. Germline lookup yields CDR1 SGHRS and CDR2 YFSETQ. V lost 7 bases and J lost 5; bases outside the gene matches: 7.

V and J are TRBV29-1 and TRBJ1-1; D not resolved. Germline CDR1 reads SQVTM; CDR2 reads ANQGSEA. The V end lost 6 bases, the J end lost 0 bases, and 11 bases lay between the germline ends. The CDR3 spans 13 residues. Here the CDR3 reads CSVRTGMNTEAFF. The CDR3 DNA is TGCAGCGTCAGGACGGGAATGAACACTGAAGCTTTCTTT. The full variable domain, with the rest looked up from reference TRBV29-1 and TRBJ1-1, is SAVISQKPSRDICQRGTSLTIQCQVDSQVTMMFWYRQQPGQSLTLIATANQGSEATYESGFVIDKFPISRPNLTFSTLTVSNMSPEDSSIYLCSVRTGMNTEAFFGQGTRLTVV.